The clone carrying this TCR beta chain was recorded a few times. What it binds is not known. Together with a sample-barcoded 5' primer, a J-beta primer mix was included in a second PCR lasting roughly 6 to 12 cycles. Unique molecular identifiers of 12 random nucleotides labeled each cDNA. A single record per CDR3 protein comes from TCRdb applying MiXCR to the 5' RACE reads. The table shows roughly 500,000 distinct CDR3 sequences, with roughly 28% occurring only once. This sample stems from a study of blood T cells in healthy people across ages. Samples each had at least 5.5 micrograms of total RNA extracted. Regarding the study as a whole: Naive CD4+ cells and diversity were both higher in long-lived donors than in aged donors. In the absence of known donor CMV status, changes in expanded clonotypes were possibly confounded.

The V gene's germline CDR1 is KGHSH and CDR2 LQKENI. The CDR3 is made up of 15 amino acids. Unmatched junction bases numbered 5, after V lost 5 bases and J lost 2 bases. The chain recombines TRBV18 with TRBJ2-3; 9 bases are a match to TRBD2. Sequencing was performed on blood. This clonotype was sampled from a woman in her seventies in good health. CDR3 nucleotide sequence: TGTGCCAGCTCAGCCGGGACTAGCTACACAGATACGCAGTATTTT. Translated: CASSAGTSYTDTQYF.